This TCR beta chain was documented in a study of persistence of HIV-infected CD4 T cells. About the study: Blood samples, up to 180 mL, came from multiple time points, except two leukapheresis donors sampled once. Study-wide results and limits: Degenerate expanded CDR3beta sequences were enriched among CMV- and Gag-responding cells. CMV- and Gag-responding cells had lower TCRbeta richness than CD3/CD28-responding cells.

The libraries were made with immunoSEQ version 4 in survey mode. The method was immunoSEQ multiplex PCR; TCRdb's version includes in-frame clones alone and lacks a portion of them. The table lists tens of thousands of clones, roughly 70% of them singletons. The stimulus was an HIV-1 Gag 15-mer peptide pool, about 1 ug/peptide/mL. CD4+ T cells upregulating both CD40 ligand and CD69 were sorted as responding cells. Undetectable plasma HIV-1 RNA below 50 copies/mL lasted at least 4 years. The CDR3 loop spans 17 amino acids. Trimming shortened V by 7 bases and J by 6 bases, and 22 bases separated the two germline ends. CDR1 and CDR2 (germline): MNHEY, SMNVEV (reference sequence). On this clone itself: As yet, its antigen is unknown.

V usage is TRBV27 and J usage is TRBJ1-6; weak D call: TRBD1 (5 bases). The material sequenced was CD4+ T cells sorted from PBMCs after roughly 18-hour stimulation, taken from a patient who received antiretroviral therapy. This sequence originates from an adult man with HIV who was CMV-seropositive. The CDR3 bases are TGTGCCAGCATGTGGACTGGCCGGGGCCTGGCTAATTCACCCCTCCACTTT. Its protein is CASMWTGRGLANSPLHF.